A single sample gave rise to the 14 T cell receptor beta chains below, sequenced in a study of shared clonotypes between healthy human individuals (dated by TCRdb to the early 2020s). The library relied on the immunoSEQ multiplex PCR assay. TCRdb took over this immuneACCESS table, retaining in-frame rearrangements with V and J assigned. Such tables are incomplete; in checked studies, under half of the missing clones stem from an unresolved V gene, and the remainder is unexplained. Across this sample there are 2 million or so clones, with about 95% seen only once. Clones ranked in the top ten supply 1.1% of the sample. CD8 naive samples were obtained by positive selection for CCR7 among CD45RO-negative cells, yielding a CD45RA+CCR7+ population from which TemRA cells were excluded. Material for sequencing was naive CD8+ T cells sorted from blood. The cell subset or site label on this specimen signifies: CD45RA+CCR7+. The source of these receptors is a man in his late teens or twenties in good health.

The chain links TRBV6-5 to TRBJ2-3, with 10 bases matching TRBD2. Losses at the gene ends were 7 bases for V and 6 bases for J; bases not matched to a gene: 10. The germline V gene has CDR1 MNHEY and CDR2 SVGAGI. The CDR3 runs 15 residues. The CDR3 region has the DNA TGTGCCAGCACCCCCAGCGGGGGGGTGGGGGATACGCAGTATTTT. It translates to CASTPSGGVGDTQYF.

The chain has TRBV10-2 and TRBJ1-2; weak D call: TRBD1 (5 bases). V was cut by 3 bases and J by 5 bases, with 16 bases left in between. CDR1 is WSHSY, CDR2 SAAADI, per germline. This CDR3 is built from 15 residues. The CDR3 sequence is CASSDRDQGGYGYTF. CDR3 bases: TGCGCCAGCAGTGACAGGGACCAGGGTGGGTATGGCTACACCTTC.

J is TRBJ2-1 and V is TRBV11-2; TRBD2 aligns across 14 bases. The ends lost 5 bases at V and 8 bases at J; junction bases unmatched: 8. The CDR3 runs to 16 residues. Germline lookup yields CDR1 SGHAT and CDR2 FQNNGV. CDR3 in amino acids: CASSPGLAGVDHEQFF. DNA for the CDR3: TGTGCCAGCAGCCCGGGACTAGCGGGAGTCGACCATGAGCAGTTCTTC.

The rearrangement uses TRBV29-1 and TRBJ2-7; D is possibly TRBD2 (5 bases). The CDR3 totals 13 residues. V was cut by 6 bases and J by 2 bases, with 14 bases left in between. The V gene's germline CDR1 is SQVTM and CDR2 ANQGSEA. The CDR3 protein is CSVQDGGAYEQYF. DNA of the CDR3: TGCAGCGTCCAGGACGGAGGAGCCTACGAGCAGTACTTC.

The chain carries TRBV27 and TRBJ2-3; D is possibly TRBD1 or TRBD2 (5 bases each). Germline V gene data show CDR1 as MNHEY and CDR2 as SMNVEV (reference sequence). V shed 3 bases and J shed 0 bases, with 10 bases lying between them. This CDR3 is 15 amino acids long. For the CDR3, the DNA is TGTGCCAGCAGTTTCTTCGGGGCAAGCACAGATACGCAGTATTTT. Translated: CASSFFGASTDTQYF.

The chain joins TRBV6-6 to TRBJ1-1; D gene ambiguous. Trimming cost V 9 bases and J 5 bases, with 7 bases left between them. Germline V gene sequence: CDR1 MNHNY, CDR2 SVGAGI (reference sequence). The CDR3 consists of 10 residues. CDR3 protein: CASVTTEAFF. The CDR3, as DNA: TGTGCCAGTGTTACTACTGAAGCTTTCTTT.

The J gene is TRBJ2-2, the V gene TRBV7-9; TRBD1 matches 10 bases. With 2 bases clipped from V and 6 bases from J, the junction kept 6 bases outside the gene matches. Germline CDR1 and CDR2: SEHNR and FQNEAQ (reference sequence). CDR3 length equals 16 residues. This CDR3 reads CASSLLGTGDSGELFF. In nucleotides, the CDR3 is TGTGCCAGCAGCTTACTCGGGACAGGGGATTCCGGGGAGCTGTTTTTT.

The rearrangement joins TRBV27 to TRBJ2-7, with 8 bases matching TRBD2. CDR3 length: 16 residues. The ends lost 5 bases at V and 1 base at J; junction bases unmatched: 10. Germline CDR1 and CDR2: MNHEY and SMNVEV (reference sequence). As DNA, the CDR3 is TGTGCCAGCAGTGGGCTAGCGGGTATATCTTCCTACGAGCAGTACTTC. Encoded protein: CASSGLAGISSYEQYF.

On this clone: The identical CDR3 is also encoded by other nucleotide sequences in the sample. The rearrangement links TRBV4-1 to TRBJ2-2; unclear D gene. Germline CDR1 reads MGHRA; CDR2 reads YSYEKL. V was trimmed by 3 bases and J by 6 bases, leaving 8 bases between them. The CDR3 loop spans 13 amino acids. The CDR3 region is CASSQLRAGELFF. The CDR3 coding sequence is TGCGCCAGCAGCCAGTTAAGAGCCGGGGAGCTGTTTTTT.

With regard to this clone: The sample has other DNA sequences that encode this CDR3 too. The chain couples TRBV5-1 to TRBJ2-7; D is unclear. From germline, CDR1 is SGHRS and CDR2 YFSETQ. CDR3 length: 13 residues. V lost 0 bases and J 2 bases, leaving 6 bases between the germline ends. The CDR3 bases are TGCGCCAGCAGCTTGGGACCGGCCTACGAGCAGTACTTC. It yields the protein CASSLGPAYEQYF.

The gene calls are TRBV4-1 and TRBJ2-7; 7 bases agree with TRBD1. V lost 3 bases and J lost 3; bases outside the gene matches: 5. This CDR3 spans 14 amino acids. The V gene's germline CDR1 is MGHRA and CDR2 YSYEKL. The CDR3 region has the DNA TGCGCCAGCAGCCAGACAGGGATCCGCTACGAGCAGTACTTC. This sequence encodes CASSQTGIRYEQYF.

J is TRBJ1-3 and V is TRBV7-8; perhaps TRBD1 as D (6 bases). CDR1 SGHVS and CDR2 FQNEAQ come from the germline V gene. This CDR3 has 14 amino acids. Trimming left V 8 bases short and J 8 bases short, with 19 bases between. The CDR3 DNA follows: TGTGCCAGCTCTGAGGCAGGGGAGGGATACACCATATATTTT. This sequence encodes CASSEAGEGYTIYF.

This chain uses TRBV4-3 with TRBJ2-3; D unresolved. Germline values: CDR1 LGHNA, CDR2 YSLEER. The germline V and J ends were trimmed by 0 bases and 4 bases, with 5 bases remaining between them. The CDR3 length is 13 residues. CDR3 coding DNA: TGCGCCAGCAGCCAAGATCAGGCAGATACGCAGTATTTT. This codes for CASSQDQADTQYF.

This clone was picked up one time. The CDR3 sequence is CASSLLDRGFETQYF. CDR3 nucleotide sequence: TGTGCCAGCTCACTCCTGGACAGGGGTTTCGAGACCCAGTACTTC. This chain joins TRBV18 and TRBJ2-5, with 9 bases identical to TRBD1. V trimming: 4 bases; J trimming: 5 bases; junction bases outside the gene matches: 8. This CDR3 region has 15 residues. Germline CDR1 KGHSH, CDR2 LQKENI.